One and the same sample provided the 3 T cell receptor beta chains below, sequenced in a study of blood T cell repertoires in COVID-19. Method: immunoSEQ multiplex PCR; TCRdb's copy keeps in-frame clones and lacks some. The sample has roughly 100,000 clones; more than 90% are singletons. Sequenced input: peripheral blood. The origin of the receptors is a man between 18 and 35 years old with acute or convalescent COVID-19.

The J gene is TRBJ2-7, the V gene TRBV28, with TRBD2 matching 9 bases. There are 15 residues in the CDR3. Losses at the gene ends were 4 bases for V and 3 bases for J; bases not matched to a gene: 7. Per germline, CDR1 MDHEN and CDR2 SYDVKM. Here the CDR3 reads CASSYQAGGSYEQYF. For the CDR3, the DNA is TGTGCCAGCAGTTATCAAGCGGGAGGTAGCTACGAGCAGTACTTC. The full variable domain, rest sourced from reference TRBV28 and TRBJ2-7, is DVKVTQSSRYLVKRTGEKVFLECVQDMDHENMFWYRQDPGLGLRLIYFSYDVKMKEKGDIPEGYSVSREKKERFSLILESASTNQTSMYLCASSYQAGGSYEQYFGPGTRLTVT.

Points on this clone: The limits of the CDR3 on the DNA are not certain, so only TCRdb's listed CDR3 is given. The gene calls are TRBV12-2 and TRBJ1-3; the tabulated D call, TRBD1, remains unverified against the DNA. TRBV12-2 represents a pseudogene. The CDR3 numbers 15 amino acids, ends counted. CDR3 protein: CASRPAWASGNTIYF.

This clone was observed once. The V and J genes are TRBV12-3 or TRBV12-4 and TRBJ2-3; D not certain. CDR3 length: 13 residues. V lost 4 bases and J lost 3, with 8 bases in between. The chain's CDR3 is CASSSLPTDTQYF. CDR3 coding DNA: TGTGCCAGCAGTTCTCTACCTACAGATACGCAGTATTTT.